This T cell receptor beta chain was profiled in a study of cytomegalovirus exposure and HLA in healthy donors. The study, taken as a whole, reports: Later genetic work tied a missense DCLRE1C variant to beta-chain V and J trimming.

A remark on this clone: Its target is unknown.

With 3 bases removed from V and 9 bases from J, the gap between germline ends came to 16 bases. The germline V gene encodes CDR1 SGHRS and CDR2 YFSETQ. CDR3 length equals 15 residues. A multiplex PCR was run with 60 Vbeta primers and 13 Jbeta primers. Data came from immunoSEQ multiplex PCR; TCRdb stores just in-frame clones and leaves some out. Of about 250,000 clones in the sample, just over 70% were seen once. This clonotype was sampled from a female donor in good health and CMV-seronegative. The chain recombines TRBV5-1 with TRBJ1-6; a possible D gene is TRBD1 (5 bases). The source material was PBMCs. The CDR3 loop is CASSSDGGAVSPLHF. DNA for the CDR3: TGCGCCAGCAGCTCGGATGGTGGGGCGGTTTCACCCCTCCACTTT. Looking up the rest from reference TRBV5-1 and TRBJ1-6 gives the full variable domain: KAGVTQTPRYLIKTRGQQVTLSCSPISGHRSVSWYQQTPGQGLQFLFEYFSETQRNKGNFPGRFSGRQFSNSRSEMNVSTLELGDSALYLCASSSDGGAVSPLHFGNGTRLTVT.